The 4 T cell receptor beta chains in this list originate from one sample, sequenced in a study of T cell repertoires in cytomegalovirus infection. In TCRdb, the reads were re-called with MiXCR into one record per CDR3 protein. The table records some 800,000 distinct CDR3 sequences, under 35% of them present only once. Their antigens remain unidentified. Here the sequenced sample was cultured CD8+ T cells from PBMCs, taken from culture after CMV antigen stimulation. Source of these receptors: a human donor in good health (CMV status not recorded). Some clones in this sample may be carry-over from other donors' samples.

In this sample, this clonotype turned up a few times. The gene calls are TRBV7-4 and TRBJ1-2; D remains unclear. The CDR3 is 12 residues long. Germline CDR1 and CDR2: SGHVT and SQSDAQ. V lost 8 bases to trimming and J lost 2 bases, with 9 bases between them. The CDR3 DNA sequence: TGTGCCAGCTTGGCCGAAAACTATGGCTACACCTTC. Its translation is CASLAENYGYTF. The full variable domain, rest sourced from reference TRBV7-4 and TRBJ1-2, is GAGVSQSPRYKVAKRGRDVALRCDSISGHVTLYWYRQTLGQGSEVLTYSQSDAQRDKSGRPSGRFSAERPERSVSTLKIQRTEQGDSAVYLCASLAENYGYTFGSGTRLTVV.

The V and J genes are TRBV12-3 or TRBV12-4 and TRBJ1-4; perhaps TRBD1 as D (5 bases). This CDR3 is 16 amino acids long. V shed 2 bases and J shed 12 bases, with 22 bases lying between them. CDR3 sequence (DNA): TGTGCCAGCAGTTTATCACCCGGGACGGTGGCGGAGGAACTGTTTTTT. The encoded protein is CASSLSPGTVAEELFF.

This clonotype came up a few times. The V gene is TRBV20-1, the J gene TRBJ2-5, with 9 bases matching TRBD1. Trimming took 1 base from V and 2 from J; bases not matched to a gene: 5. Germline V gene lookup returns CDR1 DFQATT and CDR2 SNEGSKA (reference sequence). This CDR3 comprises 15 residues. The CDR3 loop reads CSARGLDRGQETQYF. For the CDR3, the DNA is TGCAGTGCTAGAGGACTGGACAGGGGACAAGAGACCCAGTACTTC.

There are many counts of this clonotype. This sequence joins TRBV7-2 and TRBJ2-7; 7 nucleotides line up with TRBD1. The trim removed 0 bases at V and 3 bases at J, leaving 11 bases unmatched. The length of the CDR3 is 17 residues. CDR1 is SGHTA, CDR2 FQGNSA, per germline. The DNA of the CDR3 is TGTGCCAGCAGCTTAGCTTTGGCAGGGGGTAAGGGCTACGAGCAGTACTTC. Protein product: CASSLALAGGKGYEQYF.